This record looks at one T cell receptor (beta chain) sequence and its context. This sample is drawn from a study of T cells in Graves' hyperthyroidism and ophthalmopathy. With V trimmed by 5 bases and J by 7 bases, 4 bases remained unmatched. Germline values: CDR1 SGHRS, CDR2 YFSETQ. The CDR3 has 14 residues. Patients with ophthalmopathy all had a Clinical Activity Score of at least 3, a NOSPECS grade of at least 4 and duration under 3 months. Uncontrolled infection, other autoimmune disease, pregnancy or lactation led to exclusion. The source of the PBMCs was approximately 9.5 ml of fresh peripheral blood. The source material, RNA transcripts, was used to amplify TCR beta CDR3 regions. Initially, a first-round RT-PCR of the TCR CDR3 employed the HTBI primer set. TCRdb analysed the multiplex PCR reads with MiXCR anew, one entry per CDR3 protein. The sample lists approximately 530,000 distinct CDR3 sequences, about 20% occurring once.

The V gene is TRBV5-1, the J gene TRBJ1-4; 11 positions agree with TRBD1. Sample: blood. The TCR sequence derives from a man aged 35 to 55 with Graves' ophthalmopathy. DNA for the CDR3: TGCGCCAGCAGACCCGGGACAGGGGGTGAAAAACTGTTTTTT. This gives the protein CASRPGTGGEKLFF.